This T cell receptor beta chain emerged from a study of blood T cell repertoires in COVID-19. Study-level information: Sites in the United States, Italy and Spain provided acute and convalescent COVID-19 samples. T cells, B-cell-depleted T cells, or PBMCs supplied cDNA or gDNA.

Original analysis: Using reference gene primer amplification, nucleated cell counts were estimated. Method: immunoSEQ multiplex PCR; TCRdb's copy keeps in-frame clones and lacks some. The V and J calls and clone size were taken over from that table, and D and trimming were inferred from the DNA. The sample records 90,000 to 100,000 clones, roughly 83% being singletons. V lost 4 bases and J 9 bases, leaving 10 bases between the germline ends. This CDR3 region has 12 residues. Germline lookup yields CDR1 LGHDT and CDR2 YNNKEL (reference sequence). The origin of this receptor is a woman aged 60-70 years with acute or convalescent COVID-19. Sequenced input: peripheral blood. The chain uses TRBV3-1 (or the pseudogene TRBV3-2) and TRBJ2-1; D is ambiguous. CDR3 residues: CASSRREREQFF. Here the CDR3 DNA reads TGTGCCAGCAGCCGGAGAGAGCGTGAGCAGTTCTTC.